This paragraph covers one T cell receptor (beta chain) sequence. The data were produced by immunoSEQ multiplex PCR, yet TCRdb's version contains in-frame clones alone and is incomplete. The data contain under 200,000 clones, more than 80% of them singletons. The CDR3 runs 15 residues. Germline loops: CDR1 PRHDT, CDR2 FYEKMQ (reference sequence). V shed 6 bases, J shed 2 bases, and the junction held 6 bases outside the gene matches. These data belong to a study of blood T cell repertoires in COVID-19. The sequencing input was peripheral blood. The chain has TRBV13 and TRBJ2-1, with 8 bases identical to TRBD2. The receptor comes from a man aged 45-65 years with acute or convalescent COVID-19. CDR3 in DNA: TGTGCCAGCAGAAGGCGGGAGGATCCCTACAATGAGCAGTTCTTC. Its translation is CASRRREDPYNEQFF. The full variable domain, with the rest looked up from reference TRBV13 and TRBJ2-1, is AAGVIQSPRHLIKEKRETATLKCYPIPRHDTVYWYQQGPGQDPQFLISFYEKMQSDKGSIPDRFSAQQFSDYHSELNMSSLELGDSALYFCASRRREDPYNEQFFGPGTRLTVL.